The entry that follows covers one T cell receptor (beta chain) sequence. Its antigen is currently unknown. The CDR3 extends over 14 amino acids. V lost 6 bases and J lost 6, with 17 bases in between. Per the germline V gene, CDR1 is MNHEY and CDR2 is SVGAGI. CD4+ T cell isolation took place after approximately 11 days of culture. BNT162b2 vaccine or mRNA-1273 vaccine was given to participants in two doses. Vaccinated recipients, who were negative for nucleocapsid antibodies, had no history of SARS-CoV-2 infection. IL-2 medium was substituted for half the medium on days 3 and 7. The record originates from a study of vaccination effects on CD4 cells after COVID-19. Overall study context: Median timing of post-vaccine samples was 72 days after the second dose. Study-level points and caveats: There was marked clonal contraction among infection- and vaccine-induced clones late after vaccination.

TCRdb's table, derived via immunoSEQ multiplex PCR, lists solely in-frame clones and lacks some. Of some 69,000 clones listed, around 69% are singletons. The source is a human donor who received a COVID-19 vaccine. This specimen consisted of CD4+ T cells from PBMCs cultured without peptide, obtained after COVID-19 vaccination. This chain connects TRBV6-5 to TRBJ2-5; maybe TRBD1 (6 bases). CDR3 nucleotides: TGTGCCAGCAGCCCCACAGGGAATGGACAGACCCAGTACTTC. Translating it yields CASSPTGNGQTQYF.